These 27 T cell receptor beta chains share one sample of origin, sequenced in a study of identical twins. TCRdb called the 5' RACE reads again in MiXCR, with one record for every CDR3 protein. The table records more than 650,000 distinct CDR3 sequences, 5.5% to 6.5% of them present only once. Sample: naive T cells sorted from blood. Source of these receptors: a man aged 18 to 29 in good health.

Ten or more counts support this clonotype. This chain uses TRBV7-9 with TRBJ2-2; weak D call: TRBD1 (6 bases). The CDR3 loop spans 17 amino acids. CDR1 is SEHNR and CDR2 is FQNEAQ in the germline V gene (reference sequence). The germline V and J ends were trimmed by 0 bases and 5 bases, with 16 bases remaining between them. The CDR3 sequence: CASSLAIRGTRTGELFF. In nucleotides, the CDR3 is TGTGCCAGCAGCTTAGCGATCAGGGGAACGCGGACCGGGGAGCTGTTTTTT.

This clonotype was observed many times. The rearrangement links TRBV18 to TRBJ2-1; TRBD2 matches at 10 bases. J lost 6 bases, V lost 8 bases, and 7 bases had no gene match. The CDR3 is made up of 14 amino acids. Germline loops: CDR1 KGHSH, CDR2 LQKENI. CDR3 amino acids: CASSPGLAPNEQFF. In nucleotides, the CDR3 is TGTGCCAGCAGCCCGGGACTAGCGCCCAATGAGCAGTTCTTC.

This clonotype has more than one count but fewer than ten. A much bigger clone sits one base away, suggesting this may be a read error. CDR3 residues: CSARPRDYCEQYF. The CDR3 nucleotides read TGCAGTGCTAGACCTAGAGACTACTGCGAGCAGTACTTC. This chain joins TRBV20-1 and TRBJ2-7; a weak D match, TRBD2 (5 bases). CDR1 DFQATT and CDR2 SNEGSKA come from the germline V gene (reference sequence). V was shortened by 2 bases and J by 6 bases, with 14 bases between the two germline ends. This CDR3 contains 13 residues.

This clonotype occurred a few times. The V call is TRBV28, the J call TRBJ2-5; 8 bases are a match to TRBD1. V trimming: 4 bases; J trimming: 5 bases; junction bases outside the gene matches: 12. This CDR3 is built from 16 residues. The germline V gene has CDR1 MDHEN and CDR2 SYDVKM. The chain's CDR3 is CASSSRPDRGVETQYF. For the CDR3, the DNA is TGTGCCAGCAGTTCCAGACCAGACAGGGGTGTGGAGACCCAGTACTTC. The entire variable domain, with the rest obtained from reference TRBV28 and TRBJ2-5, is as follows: DVKVTQSSRYLVKRTGEKVFLECVQDMDHENMFWYRQDPGLGLRLIYFSYDVKMKEKGDIPEGYSVSREKKERFSLILESASTNQTSMYLCASSSRPDRGVETQYFGPGTRLLVL.

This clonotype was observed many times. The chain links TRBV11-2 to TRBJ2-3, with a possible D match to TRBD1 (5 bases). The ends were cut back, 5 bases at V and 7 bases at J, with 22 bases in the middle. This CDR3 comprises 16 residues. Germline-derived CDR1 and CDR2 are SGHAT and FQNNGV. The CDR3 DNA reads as TGTGCCAGCAGCCTCTTATTTGATTTGGGGCCGTATACGCAGTATTTT. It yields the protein CASSLLFDLGPYTQYF.

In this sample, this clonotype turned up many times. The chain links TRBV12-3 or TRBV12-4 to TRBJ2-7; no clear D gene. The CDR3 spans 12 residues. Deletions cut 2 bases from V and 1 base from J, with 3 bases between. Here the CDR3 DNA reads TGTGCCAGCAGTTTAAGGTCCTACGAGCAGTACTTC. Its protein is CASSLRSYEQYF.

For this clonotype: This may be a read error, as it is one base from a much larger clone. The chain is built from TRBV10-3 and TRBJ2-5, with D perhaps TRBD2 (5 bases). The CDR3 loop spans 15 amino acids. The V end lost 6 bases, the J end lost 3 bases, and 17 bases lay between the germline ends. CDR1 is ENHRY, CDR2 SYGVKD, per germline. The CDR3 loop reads CAIREDISEEETQYF. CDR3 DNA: TGTGCCATCAGGGAGGATATTAGCGAGGAAGAGACCCAGTACTTC.

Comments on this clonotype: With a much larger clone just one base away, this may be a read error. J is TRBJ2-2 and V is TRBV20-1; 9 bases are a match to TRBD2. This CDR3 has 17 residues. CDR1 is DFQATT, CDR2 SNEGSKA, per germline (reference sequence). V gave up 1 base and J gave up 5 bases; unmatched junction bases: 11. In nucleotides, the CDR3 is TGCAGTGCTAGAGCTCGGTGGCGGGAGGGCGGGACCGGGGAGCTGTTTTTT. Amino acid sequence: CSARARWREGGTGELFF.

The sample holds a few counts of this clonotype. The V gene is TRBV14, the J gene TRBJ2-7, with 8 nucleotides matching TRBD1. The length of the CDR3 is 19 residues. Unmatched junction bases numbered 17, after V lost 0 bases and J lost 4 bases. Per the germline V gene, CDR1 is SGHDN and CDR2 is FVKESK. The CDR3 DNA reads TGTGCCAGCAGCCAAGACAGGGGGCATTTTGGGACTCTAAATTACGAGCAGTACTTC. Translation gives CASSQDRGHFGTLNYEQYF.

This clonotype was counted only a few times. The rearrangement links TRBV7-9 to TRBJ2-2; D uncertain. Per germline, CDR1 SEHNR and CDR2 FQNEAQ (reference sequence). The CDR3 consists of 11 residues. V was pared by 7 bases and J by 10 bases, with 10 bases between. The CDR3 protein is CASTQLSELFF. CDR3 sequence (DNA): TGTGCCAGCACCCAGCTCTCGGAGCTGTTTTTT. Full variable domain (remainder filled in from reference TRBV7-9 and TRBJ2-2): DTGVSQNPRHKITKRGQNVTFRCDPISEHNRLYWYRQTLGQGPEFLTYFQNEAQLEKSRLLSDRFSAERPKGSFSTLEIQRTEQGDSAMYLCASTQLSELFFGEGSRLTVL.

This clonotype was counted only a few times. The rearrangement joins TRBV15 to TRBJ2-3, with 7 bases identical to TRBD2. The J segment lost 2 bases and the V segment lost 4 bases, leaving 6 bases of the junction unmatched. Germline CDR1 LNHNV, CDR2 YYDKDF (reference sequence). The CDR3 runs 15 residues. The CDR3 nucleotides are TGTGCCACCAGCACCCTGGGACTATCCACAGATACGCAGTATTTT. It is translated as CATSTLGLSTDTQYF.

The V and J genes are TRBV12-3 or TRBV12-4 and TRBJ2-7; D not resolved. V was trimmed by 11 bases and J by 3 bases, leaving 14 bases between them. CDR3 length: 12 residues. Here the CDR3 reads CACSIRRYEQYF. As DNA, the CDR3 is TGTGCCTGCTCGATCAGGCGCTACGAGCAGTACTTC.

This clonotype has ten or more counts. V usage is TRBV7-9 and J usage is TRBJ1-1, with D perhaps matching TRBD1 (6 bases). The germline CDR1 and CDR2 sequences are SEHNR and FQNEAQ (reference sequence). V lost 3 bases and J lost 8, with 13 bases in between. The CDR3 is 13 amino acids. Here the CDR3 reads CASSLGGASEAFF. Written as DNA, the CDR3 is TGTGCCAGCAGCTTGGGGGGGGCCTCCGAAGCTTTCTTT.

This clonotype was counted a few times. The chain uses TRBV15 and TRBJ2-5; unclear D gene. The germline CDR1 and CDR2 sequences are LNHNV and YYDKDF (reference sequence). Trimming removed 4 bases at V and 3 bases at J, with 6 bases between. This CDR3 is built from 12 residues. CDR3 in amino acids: CATSTTEETQYF. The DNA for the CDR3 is TGTGCCACCAGCACAACGGAAGAGACCCAGTACTTC.

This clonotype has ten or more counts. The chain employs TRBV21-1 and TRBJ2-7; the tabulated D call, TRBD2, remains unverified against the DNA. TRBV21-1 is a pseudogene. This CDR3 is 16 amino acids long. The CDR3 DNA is TGTGCCAGCAGCCCCCGAGCCCTCGACCGTCCCTACGAGCAGTACGTC. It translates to CASSPRALDRPYEQYV.

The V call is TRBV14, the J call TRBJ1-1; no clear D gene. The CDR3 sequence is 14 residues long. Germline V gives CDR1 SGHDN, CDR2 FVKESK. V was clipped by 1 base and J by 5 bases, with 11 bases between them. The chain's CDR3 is CASSQVRGATEAFF. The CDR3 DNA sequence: TGTGCCAGCAGCCAAGTAAGAGGCGCAACTGAAGCTTTCTTT.

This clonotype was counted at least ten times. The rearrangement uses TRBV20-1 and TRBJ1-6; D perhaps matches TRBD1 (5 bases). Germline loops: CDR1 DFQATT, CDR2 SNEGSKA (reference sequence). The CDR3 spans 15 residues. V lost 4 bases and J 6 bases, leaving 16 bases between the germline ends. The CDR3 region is CSAIRDQAPNSPLHF. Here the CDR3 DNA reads TGCAGTGCTATCCGGGACCAAGCGCCTAATTCACCCCTCCACTTT.

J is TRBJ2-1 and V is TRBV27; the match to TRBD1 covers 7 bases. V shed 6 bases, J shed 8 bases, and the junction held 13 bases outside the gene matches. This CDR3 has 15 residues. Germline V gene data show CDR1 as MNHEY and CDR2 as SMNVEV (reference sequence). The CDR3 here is CASSYRGTLIDEQFF. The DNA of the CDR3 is TGTGCCAGCAGCTACAGGGGAACCCTTATCGATGAGCAGTTCTTC.

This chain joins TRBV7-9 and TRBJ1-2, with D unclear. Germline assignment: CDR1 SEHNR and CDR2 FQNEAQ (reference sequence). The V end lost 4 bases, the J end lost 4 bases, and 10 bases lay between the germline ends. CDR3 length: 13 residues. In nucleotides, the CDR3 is TGTGCCAGCAGCTGGCCGGAGAGCTATGGCTACACCTTC. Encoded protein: CASSWPESYGYTF.

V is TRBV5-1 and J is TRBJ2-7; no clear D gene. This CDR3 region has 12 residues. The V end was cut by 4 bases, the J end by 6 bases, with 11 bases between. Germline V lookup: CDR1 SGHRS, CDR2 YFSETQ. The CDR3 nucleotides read TGCGCCAGCAGCAGCGTGAGTGGCGAGCAGTACTTC. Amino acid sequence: CASSSVSGEQYF.

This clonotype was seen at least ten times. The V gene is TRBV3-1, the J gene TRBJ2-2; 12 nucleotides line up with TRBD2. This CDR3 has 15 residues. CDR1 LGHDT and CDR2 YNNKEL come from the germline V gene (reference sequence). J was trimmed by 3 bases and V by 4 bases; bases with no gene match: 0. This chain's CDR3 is CASSPSGGDTGELFF. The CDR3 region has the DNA TGTGCCAGCAGCCCTAGCGGGGGGGACACCGGGGAGCTGTTTTTT.

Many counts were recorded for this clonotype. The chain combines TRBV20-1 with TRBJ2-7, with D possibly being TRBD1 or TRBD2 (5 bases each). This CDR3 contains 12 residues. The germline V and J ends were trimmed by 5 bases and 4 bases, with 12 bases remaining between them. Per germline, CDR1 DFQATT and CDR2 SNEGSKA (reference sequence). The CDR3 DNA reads TGCAGTGCTGGGGGTGACACTTACGAGCAGTACTTC. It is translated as CSAGGDTYEQYF.

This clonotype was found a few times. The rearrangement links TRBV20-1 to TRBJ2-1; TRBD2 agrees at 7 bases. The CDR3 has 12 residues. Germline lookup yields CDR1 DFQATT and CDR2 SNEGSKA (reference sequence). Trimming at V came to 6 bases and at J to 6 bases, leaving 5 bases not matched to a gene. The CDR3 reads CSAGGPRNEQFF. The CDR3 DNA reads TGCAGTGCGGGAGGGCCTCGCAATGAGCAGTTCTTC.

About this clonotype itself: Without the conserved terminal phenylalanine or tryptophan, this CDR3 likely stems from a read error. CDR3 bases: TGCAGCGTTGACTCAGGGCAGGAGACCCAGTACTGC. Residues: CSVDSGQETQYC. The V and J genes are TRBV29-1 and TRBJ2-5; TRBD1 might be the D (5 bases). The germline CDR1 and CDR2 sequences are SQVTM and ANQGSEA. The CDR3 consists of 12 residues. The germline V and J ends were trimmed by 3 bases and 5 bases, with 10 bases remaining between them.

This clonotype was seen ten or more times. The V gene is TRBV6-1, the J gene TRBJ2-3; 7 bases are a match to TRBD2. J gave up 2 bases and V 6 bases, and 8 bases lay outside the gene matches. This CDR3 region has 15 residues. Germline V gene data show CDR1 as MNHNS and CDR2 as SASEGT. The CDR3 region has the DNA TGTGCCAGCAGACAAAAAGCGGGATACACAGATACGCAGTATTTT. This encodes CASRQKAGYTDTQYF.

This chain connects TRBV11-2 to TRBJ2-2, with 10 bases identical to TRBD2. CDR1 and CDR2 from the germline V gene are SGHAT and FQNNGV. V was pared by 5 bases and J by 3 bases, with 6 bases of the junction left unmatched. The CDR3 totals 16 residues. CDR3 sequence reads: CASSPRTSGHTGELFF. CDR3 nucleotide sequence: TGTGCCAGCAGCCCTCGGACTAGCGGACACACCGGGGAGCTGTTTTTT.

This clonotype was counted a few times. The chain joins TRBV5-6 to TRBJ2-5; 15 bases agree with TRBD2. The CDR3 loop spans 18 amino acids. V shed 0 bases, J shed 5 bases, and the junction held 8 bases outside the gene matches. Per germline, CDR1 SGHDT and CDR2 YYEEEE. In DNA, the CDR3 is TGTGCCAGCAGCTTGGAAGGACTAGCGGGAGGGCTCCGGGAGACCCAGTACTTC. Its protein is CASSLEGLAGGLRETQYF.